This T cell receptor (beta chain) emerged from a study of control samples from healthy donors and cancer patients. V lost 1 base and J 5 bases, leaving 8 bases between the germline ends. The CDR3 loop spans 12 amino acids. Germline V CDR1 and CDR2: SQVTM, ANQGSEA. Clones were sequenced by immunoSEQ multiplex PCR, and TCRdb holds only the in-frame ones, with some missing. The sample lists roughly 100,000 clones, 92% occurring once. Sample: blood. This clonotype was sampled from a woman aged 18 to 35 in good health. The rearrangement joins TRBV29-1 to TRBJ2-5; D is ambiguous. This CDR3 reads CSVEAGTETQYF. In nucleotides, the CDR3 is TGCAGCGTTGAAGCAGGCACGGAGACCCAGTACTTC.